This T cell receptor (beta chain) comes out of a study of type 1 and type 2 diabetes patients. Study background: Participants included type 1 and type 2 diabetes patients plus nondiabetic controls.

Trimming cost V 6 bases and J 0 bases; bases outside gene matches: 12. CDR3 length equals 16 residues. Germline V gives CDR1 DFQATT, CDR2 SNEGSKA (reference sequence). Donors had no other autoimmune disease or infection in four weeks. Genomic DNA was the PCR template. Multiplex PCR with 30 forward and 13 reverse primers amplified the TCR beta CDR3. MiXCR, run by TCRdb on the multiplex PCR reads, gives a single entry per CDR3 protein. The sample includes about 290,000 distinct CDR3 sequences, more than 45% of them seen just once. The chain is built from TRBV20-1 and TRBJ2-3; 7 nucleotides align to TRBD2. This TCR came from a man between 18 and 29 years old with type 2 diabetes. What was sequenced was peripheral blood mononuclear cells (PBMCs). The CDR3 is CSATTRKLASTDTQYF. The CDR3 nucleotides read TGCAGTGCCACTACCCGGAAACTAGCGAGCACAGATACGCAGTATTTT.